This T cell receptor (beta chain) was sequenced in a study of blood T cells in healthy people across ages. Germline V lookup: CDR1 DFQATT, CDR2 SNEGSKA (reference sequence). The CDR3 spans 14 residues. With V trimmed by 2 bases and J by 7 bases, 9 bases remained unmatched. Together with a sample-barcoded 5' primer, a J-beta primer mix was included in a second PCR lasting about 6 to 12 cycles. TCRdb used MiXCR to reprocess the 5' RACE reads, holding one entry per CDR3 protein. The table shows 850,000 to 1,300,000 distinct CDR3 sequences, with roughly 45% occurring only once. This chain links TRBV20-1 with TRBJ1-1; 8 positions match TRBD1. The receptor was derived from a woman between 55 and 75 years old in good health. The sample taken for sequencing was blood. CDR3 coding DNA: TGCAGTGCTAGATCAGGACAGGGAGAACTTGAAGCTTTCTTT. Protein: CSARSGQGELEAFF.